This entry lists 28 T cell receptor beta chains sequenced from one sample in a study of T cells expressing NK-cell markers. TCRdb reprocessed the 5' RACE reads; each CDR3 protein has one entry and no DNA is given. The sample includes approximately 22,000 distinct CDR3 sequences. Sequenced input: blood T cells: a sorted CD56 or NKG2C T cell subset, CD4+ or CD8+ T cells, or bulk PBMC T cells (not recorded which). All receptors come from a man aged 18-75 years in good health.

J is TRBJ2-1 and V is TRBV20-1; TCRdb gives TRBD2 as the D gene, but with no DNA this cannot be confirmed. The CDR3 covers 15 residues. Germline CDR1 DFQATT, CDR2 SNEGSKA (reference sequence). The CDR3 loop is CSARWVGSGSDEQFF.

The chain employs TRBV7-3 and TRBJ2-1. In germline, CDR1 is SGHTA, CDR2 FQGTGA. There are 15 residues in the CDR3. The CDR3 region is CASSVTGTTYNEQFF.

The rearrangement links TRBV20-1 to TRBJ2-4; with no DNA, the TCRdb D assignment of TRBD1 cannot be verified. The CDR3 consists of 14 residues. Germline V gene lookup returns CDR1 DFQATT and CDR2 SNEGSKA (reference sequence). The CDR3: CSASPGAAKNIQYF.

V gene TRBV20-1 combines with J gene TRBJ2-1; the D call from TCRdb, TRBD1, cannot be confirmed without DNA. Germline assignment: CDR1 DFQATT and CDR2 SNEGSKA (reference sequence). The CDR3 length is 14 residues. The CDR3 sequence: CSARSGTHLKEQFF.

The chain is built from TRBV21-1 and TRBJ1-2; TCRdb lists TRBD1, though no DNA is available to test this call. TRBV21-1 is a documented pseudogene. CDR3 length: 13 amino acids. The CDR3 here is CASRGQGAWGYTF.

The chain combines TRBV27 with TRBJ2-7; TCRdb selects TRBD1, and the lack of DNA leaves this call unchecked. Looked up from germline, CDR1 is MNHEY and CDR2 is SMNVEV (reference sequence). This CDR3 contains 14 residues. The CDR3 sequence: CASSRYRGPYEQYF.

The gene calls are TRBV24-1 and TRBJ2-1; TCRdb returns TRBD2, unconfirmable since there is no DNA. Germline V CDR1 and CDR2: KGHDR, SFDVKD. CDR3 size: 18 residues. The CDR3 spells CATSDSLLAGLGYNEQFF.

The rearrangement joins TRBV6-5 to TRBJ2-1; TCRdb reports TRBD2, a call that lacks DNA to check it against. CDR3 size: 19 residues. CDR1 and CDR2 (germline): MNHEY, SVGAGI. The CDR3 loop reads CASSYLGTSGKVNFNEQFF.

The chain links TRBV3-1 to TRBJ1-2; TCRdb indicates TRBD1, and absent DNA this call remains unverified. Germline assignment: CDR1 LGHDT and CDR2 YNNKEL (reference sequence). The CDR3 has 13 amino acids. CDR3: CASSQDSRTGDTF.

V gene TRBV19 combines with J gene TRBJ2-1; TCRdb indicates TRBD1, and absent DNA this call remains unverified. The CDR3 loop spans 16 amino acids. Germline V gives CDR1 LNHDA, CDR2 SQIVND (reference sequence). The CDR3 spells CASSPGNSFSYNEQFF.

The chain recombines TRBV6-1 with TRBJ2-3; TCRdb picks TRBD1, but there is no DNA to check that call. This CDR3 spans 14 amino acids. Looked up from germline, CDR1 is MNHNS and CDR2 is SASEGT. CDR3 sequence reads: CASRTGTSTDTQYF.

The chain links TRBV28 to TRBJ2-2; the D call from TCRdb, TRBD1, cannot be confirmed without DNA. Germline V gene data show CDR1 as MDHEN and CDR2 as SYDVKM. CDR3 size: 12 residues. The chain's CDR3 is CASKGGSGELFF.

The V call is TRBV20-1, the J call TRBJ2-2; absent DNA, TCRdb's TRBD2 call cannot be checked. Germline loops: CDR1 DFQATT, CDR2 SNEGSKA (reference sequence). This CDR3 has 15 residues. CDR3 residues: CSAGSGTSATGELFF.

This sequence joins TRBV10-3 and TRBJ1-2. CDR3 size: 14 residues. Germline assignment: CDR1 ENHRY and CDR2 SYGVKD. CDR3 in amino acids: CAISESSTSYGYTF.

The chain couples TRBV10-3 to TRBJ2-1; TCRdb's D call, TRBD2, is unchecked because there is no DNA. Germline V gene data show CDR1 as ENHRY and CDR2 as SYGVKD. The CDR3 loop spans 16 amino acids. The CDR3 protein is CAIRPRTSGGYNEQFF.

This chain's CDR3 is CASSRAAEANYGYTF. The J gene is TRBJ1-2, the V gene TRBV7-9. CDR3 length: 15 residues. In germline, CDR1 is SEHNR, CDR2 FQNEAQ (reference sequence).

The chain joins TRBV9 to TRBJ2-7. CDR3 size: 13 residues. CDR1 is SGDLS and CDR2 is YYNGEE in the germline V gene. The CDR3 sequence: CASSPHSSYEQYF.

The CDR3: CASRAGFAFTGELFF. This rearrangement joins TRBV12-3 or TRBV12-4 to TRBJ2-2. The CDR3 contains 15 residues.

The J gene is TRBJ2-7, the V gene TRBV29-1; with no DNA, the TCRdb D assignment of TRBD2 cannot be verified. Germline V lookup: CDR1 SQVTM, CDR2 ANQGSEA. The CDR3 contains 13 residues. CDR3 sequence reads: CSVLSGRGNEQYF.

This chain connects TRBV15 to TRBJ2-1; TCRdb outputs TRBD2, but without DNA this stays unchecked. Germline V CDR1 and CDR2: LNHNV, YYDKDF (reference sequence). The CDR3 runs 14 residues. CDR3 sequence: CATSRVAGGYEQFF.

The rearrangement uses TRBV29-1 and TRBJ1-2. CDR3 length: 12 amino acids. Germline loops: CDR1 SQVTM, CDR2 ANQGSEA. The CDR3: CSVADGNYGYTF. The whole variable domain, filled in from reference TRBV29-1 and TRBJ1-2, reads SAVISQKPSRDICQRGTSLTIQCQVDSQVTMMFWYRQQPGQSLTLIATANQGSEATYESGFVIDKFPISRPNLTFSTLTVSNMSPEDSSIYLCSVADGNYGYTFGSGTRLTVV.

V and J are TRBV6-5 and TRBJ1-6. Germline assignment: CDR1 MNHEY and CDR2 SVGAGI. This CDR3 contains 14 residues. This chain's CDR3 is CASSYNGRRSPLHF.

V usage is TRBV3-1 and J usage is TRBJ2-1; TCRdb returns TRBD2, unconfirmable since there is no DNA. The V gene's germline CDR1 is LGHDT and CDR2 YNNKEL (reference sequence). The CDR3 runs 21 residues. CDR3 sequence reads: CASSQDARWGTSGAPYNEQFF.

The rearrangement links TRBV7-9 to TRBJ2-2. The CDR3 sequence is 14 residues long. The germline V gene encodes CDR1 SEHNR and CDR2 FQNEAQ (reference sequence). The CDR3 loop reads CASSLVASSGELFF.

The chain uses TRBV27 and TRBJ2-7. The CDR3 totals 11 residues. Per the germline V gene, CDR1 is MNHEY and CDR2 is SMNVEV (reference sequence). The chain's CDR3 is CASPLLEEQYF.

V and J are TRBV24-1 and TRBJ2-3; the D gene TCRdb calls, TRBD2, cannot be checked with no DNA. Looked up from germline, CDR1 is KGHDR and CDR2 is SFDVKD. The CDR3 is 13 residues long. The CDR3 loop is CATNLAGADTQYF.

V and J are TRBV10-3 and TRBJ2-5. Germline assignment: CDR1 ENHRY and CDR2 SYGVKD. This CDR3 comprises 15 residues. The CDR3 sequence: CAISESFATQETQYF.

The chain is built from TRBV6-5 and TRBJ2-7. The CDR3 loop spans 12 amino acids. Germline V CDR1 and CDR2: MNHEY, SVGAGI. CDR3 in amino acids: CASSLDRYEQYF.